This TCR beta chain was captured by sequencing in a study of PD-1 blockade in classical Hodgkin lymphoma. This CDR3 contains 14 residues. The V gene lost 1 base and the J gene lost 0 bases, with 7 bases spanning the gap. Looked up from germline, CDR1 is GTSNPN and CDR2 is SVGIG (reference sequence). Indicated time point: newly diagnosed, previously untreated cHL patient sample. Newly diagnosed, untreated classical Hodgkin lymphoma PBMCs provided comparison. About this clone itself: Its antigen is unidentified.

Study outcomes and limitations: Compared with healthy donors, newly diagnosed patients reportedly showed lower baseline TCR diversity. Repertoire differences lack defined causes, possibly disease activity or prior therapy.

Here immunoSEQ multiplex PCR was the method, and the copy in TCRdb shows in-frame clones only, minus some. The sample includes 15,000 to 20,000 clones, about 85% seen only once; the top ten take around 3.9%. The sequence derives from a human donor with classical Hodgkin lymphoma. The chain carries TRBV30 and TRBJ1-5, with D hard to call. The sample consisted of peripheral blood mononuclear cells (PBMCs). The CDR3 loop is CAWSEGYSNQPQHF. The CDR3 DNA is TGTGCCTGGAGTGAAGGTTATAGCAATCAGCCCCAGCATTTT. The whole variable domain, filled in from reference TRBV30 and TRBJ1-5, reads SQTIHQWPATLVQPVGSPLSLECTVEGTSNPNLYWYRQAAGRGLQLLFYSVGIGQISSEVPQNLSASRPQDRQFILSSKKLLLSDSGFYLCAWSEGYSNQPQHFGDGTRLSIL.